Listed below are T cell receptor beta chains from one sample, sequenced in a study of T-cell memory formation after mild COVID-19. Each CDR3 protein gets one entry after TCRdb re-called the 5' RACE reads with MiXCR. The sample has about 190,000 distinct CDR3 sequences, about 10% seen once. Sequencing was done on a sample of PBMCs or a T cell subset sorted from them (not recorded which). The receptors originated from a man younger than 35 who had mild COVID-19 (a few samples of this study predate the infection). Cell type and time point are not known. Both conserved end residues are part of each CDR3. The D gene is left open where the match is weak. Not all rows give a size; the values are once, few, many and, for expanded clones, a class.

>TRBV7-6|TRBJ2-5|.|TRBD1
TGTGCCAGCACCCGACAGGGAAAAGAGACCCAGTACTTC
CASTRQGKETQYF
>TRBV7-9|TRBJ1-1|.|.
TGTGCCAGCCTCCCCCCGGGCAGGGACCACACTGAAGCTTTCTTT
CASLPPGRDHTEAFF
>TRBV11-2|TRBJ2-3|.|.
TGTGCCAGCAGCTTCCTCATGGGAGATACGCAGTATTTT
CASSFLMGDTQYF
>TRBV11-1|TRBJ2-3|.|.
TGTGCCAGCAGCTCAGTACGCCTAGATACGCAGTATTTT
CASSSVRLDTQYF
>TRBV29-1|TRBJ2-4|.|.
TGCAGCGTTGTTCTAGGGACCAAAAACATTCAGTACTTC
CSVVLGTKNIQYF
>TRBV12-3/TRBV12-4|TRBJ2-1|.|.
TGTGCCAGCAGTTTGTGGGGTTACAATGAGCAGTTCTTC
CASSLWGYNEQFF
>TRBV3-1|TRBJ2-5|.|TRBD2
TGTGCCAGCAGCCCCGGGACTAGCGGGGGGTTTGAGACCCAGTACTTC
CASSPGTSGGFETQYF
>TRBV4-1|TRBJ2-1|few|.
TGCGCCAGCAGCCAACTGATCCCCCAGTCCTCCTACAATGAGCAGTTCTTC
CASSQLIPQSSYNEQFF
>TRBV27|TRBJ1-6|few|.
TGTGCCAGCAGTGAGGGTTTTTATAATTCACCCCTCCACTTT
CASSEGFYNSPLHF
>TRBV6-5|TRBJ1-2|.|TRBD1
TGTGCCAGCAGTTACGCAGGGGGCCACTATGGCTACACCTTC
CASSYAGGHYGYTF
>TRBV5-1|TRBJ1-5|few|.
TGCGCCAGCAGCCCGACAGGTTCCTATAGCAATCAGCCCCAGCATTTT
CASSPTGSYSNQPQHF
>TRBV12-3/TRBV12-4|TRBJ1-6|few|.
TGTGCCAGCAGTCTACAAAGCTCCTATAATTCACCCCTCCACTTT
CASSLQSSYNSPLHF
>TRBV12-3/TRBV12-4|TRBJ1-5|many|.
TGTGCCAGCAGTTTATGGGGAGGTACTCAGCCCCAGCATTTT
CASSLWGGTQPQHF
>TRBV12-3/TRBV12-4|TRBJ1-5|.|TRBD1
TGTGCCAGCGGAAGAACAGGGGGCACGGATCAGCCCCAGCATTTT
CASGRTGGTDQPQHF
>TRBV7-6|TRBJ1-6|.|.
TGTGCCAGCAGCTTAGAGGTTGCCAGCCATATCCATAATTCACCCCTCCACTTT
CASSLEVASHIHNSPLHF
>TRBV5-1|TRBJ2-3|.|.
TGCGCCAGCAGCTTCCGTGGGCCTGCAGATACGCAGTATTTT
CASSFRGPADTQYF
>TRBV20-1|TRBJ2-3|.|.
TGCAGTGCTCGACGGTTCGGGTGGCCAGATACGCAGTATTTT
CSARRFGWPDTQYF
>TRBV6-5|TRBJ1-1|many|.
TGTGCCAGCAGACGGGCCGGGTTGACTGAAGCTTTCTTT
CASRRAGLTEAFF
>TRBV12-3/TRBV12-4|TRBJ1-2|.|TRBD1
TGTGCCAGCAGCAGACAGGGAAGGAACGGCTACACCTTC
CASSRQGRNGYTF
>TRBV6-2/TRBV6-3|TRBJ2-1|few|TRBD2
TGTGCCAGCATTCTCGCGGGGGAGCTCCGAGGTGAGCAGTTCTTC
CASILAGELRGEQFF
>TRBV7-9|TRBJ1-4|.|TRBD1
TGTGCCAGCAGCTTAGGGGACAGGGGGTTCGAAAAACTGTTTTTT
CASSLGDRGFEKLFF
>TRBV27|TRBJ1-5|.|.
TGTGCCAGCAGTCCCTGGGGCAATCAGCCCCAGCATTTT
CASSPWGNQPQHF
>TRBV7-3|TRBJ2-5|.|.
TGTGCCAGCAGCTTAAGACCATTTGAGACCCAGTACTTC
CASSLRPFETQYF
>TRBV7-9|TRBJ2-3|.|.
TGTGCCAGCAGCCCGTCGACCCCCGATACGCAGTATTTT
CASSPSTPDTQYF
>TRBV7-9|TRBJ1-1|few|TRBD1
TGTGCCAGCAGCTCTCTTAACGGCGACAGGGGTGCTTTCTTT
CASSSLNGDRGAFF
>TRBV7-8|TRBJ2-2|few|.
TGTGCCAGCAGCCCTAGCCCCGGACAGTACACCGGGGAGCTGTTTTTT
CASSPSPGQYTGELFF
>TRBV7-8|TRBJ1-5|.|.
TGTGCCAGCAGCCACGGACGGTCCAATCAGCCCCAGCATTTT
CASSHGRSNQPQHF
>TRBV12-3/TRBV12-4|TRBJ2-4|.|.
TGTGCCAGCAGTTATGGGCCTATTCAGTACTTC
CASSYGPIQYF
>TRBV7-2|TRBJ2-3|.|TRBD2
TGTGCCAGCAGCCTTAGCGGGGGGCCAGACGGAAATACGCAGTATTTT
CASSLSGGPDGNTQYF
>TRBV18|TRBJ2-6|few|.
TGTGCCAGCTCACCACCCTCAAATAGGATTGCCAACGTCCTGACTTTC
CASSPPSNRIANVLTF
>TRBV12-3/TRBV12-4|TRBJ2-7|many|.
TGTGCCAGCAGTTTACAATATAGGACCCGTGAGGGCTACGAGCAGTACTTC
CASSLQYRTREGYEQYF
>TRBV24-1|TRBJ2-1|many|.
TGTGCCACCAGTGATGGGATCCATGAGCAGTTCTTC
CATSDGIHEQFF
>TRBV20-1|TRBJ1-3|few|.
TGCAGTGCTAGTCTGGGGGGATCTGGAAACACCATATATTTT
CSASLGGSGNTIYF
>TRBV11-2|TRBJ2-2|.|TRBD2
TGTGCCAGCAGCTTAGGGGAACATTCGGGGACTACCTTACCCGGGGAGCTGTTTTTT
CASSLGEHSGTTLPGELFF
>TRBV7-9|TRBJ1-1|few|TRBD1
TGTGCCAGCAGCCCTACACAGGGGGCGCTTTCCACTGAAGCTTTCTTT
CASSPTQGALSTEAFF
>TRBV27|TRBJ2-3|many|.
TGTGCCAGCAGTCGTATAAGAGTACTAAGCACAGATACGCAGTATTTT
CASSRIRVLSTDTQYF
>TRBV6-5|TRBJ1-1|.|TRBD1
TGTGCCAGCAGTTACTTTGACAGGGGGACTGAAGCTTTCTTT
CASSYFDRGTEAFF
>TRBV7-3|TRBJ2-1|.|TRBD2
TGTGCCAGCAGCTTTGGGGCGGGGGGATACAATGAGCAGTTCTTC
CASSFGAGGYNEQFF
>TRBV20-1|TRBJ1-6|.|TRBD1
TGCAGTGCCATACAGGGGAATTCACCCCTCCACTTT
CSAIQGNSPLHF
>TRBV6-5|TRBJ2-1|.|TRBD2
TGTGCCAGCAGTTACTCGACTAGCGGGATCCCATACAATGAGCAGTTCTTC
CASSYSTSGIPYNEQFF